These T cell receptor beta chains were read from a single sample in a study of PD-L1 blockade in urothelial cancer. This table comes from immunoSEQ multiplex PCR, and its TCRdb copy is limited to in-frame clones, with some not included. Among about 43,000 clones listed, about 91% were seen once. Sequencing used PBMCs, obtained around atezolizumab (anti-PD-L1) treatment. These receptor sequences come from an elderly man with urothelial cancer. Both conserved end residues are part of each CDR3. The D gene is left open where the match is weak. Some rows mark clone size as missing; the rest say once, few, many or name a class of expanded clone.

d_gene: NA
v_gene: TRBV9
abundance: NA
j_gene: TRBJ1-2
CDR3nt: TGTGCCAGCAGCTCCACGGAAATGAGAGGATCTAACTATGGCTACACCTTC
CDR3aa: CASSSTEMRGSNYGYTF

d_gene: TRBD1
v_gene: TRBV18
abundance: NA
j_gene: TRBJ2-2
CDR3nt: TGTGCCAGCTCACCACGTAATAAACAGGGGGACACCGGGGAGCTGTTTTTT
CDR3aa: CASSPRNKQGDTGELFF

d_gene: TRBD1
v_gene: TRBV5-4
abundance: NA
j_gene: TRBJ2-7
CDR3nt: TGTGCCAGCAGCTTAAAGACAGGGAACCTAGGGTACGAGCAGTACTTC
CDR3aa: CASSLKTGNLGYEQYF

d_gene: TRBD1
v_gene: TRBV19
abundance: NA
j_gene: TRBJ1-4
CDR3nt: TGTGCCAGTAGAAATCTGGGACAGGAAGATGAAAAACTGTTTTTT
CDR3aa: CASRNLGQEDEKLFF

d_gene: NA
v_gene: TRBV15
abundance: NA
j_gene: TRBJ2-7
CDR3nt: TGTGCCACCAGCACCTACCGGGACGGAGGGACCTACGAGCAGTACTTC
CDR3aa: CATSTYRDGGTYEQYF

d_gene: TRBD1
v_gene: TRBV2
abundance: NA
j_gene: TRBJ2-5
CDR3nt: TGTGCCAGCAGCGCCGGGACAGGGGGCCTGGAGACCCAGTACTTC
CDR3aa: CASSAGTGGLETQYF

d_gene: NA
v_gene: TRBV5-6
abundance: once
j_gene: TRBJ1-2
CDR3nt: TGTGCCAGCAGCCAAACACCTAACTATGGCTACACCTTC
CDR3aa: CASSQTPNYGYTF

d_gene: TRBD2
v_gene: TRBV5-4
abundance: few
j_gene: TRBJ2-2
CDR3nt: TGTGCCAGCAGCTTGCGGGAGGGGGGGGAGCTGTTTTTT
CDR3aa: CASSLREGGELFF

d_gene: NA
v_gene: TRBV30
abundance: NA
j_gene: TRBJ1-3
CDR3nt: TGTGCCTGGAGTGACCCACCACAAACTGGAAACACCATATATTTT
CDR3aa: CAWSDPPQTGNTIYF

d_gene: NA
v_gene: TRBV28
abundance: NA
j_gene: TRBJ1-2
CDR3nt: TGTGCCAGCAGTTTAAATGGGGAGGGGGGAGTCTATGGCTACACCTTC
CDR3aa: CASSLNGEGGVYGYTF

d_gene: NA
v_gene: TRBV27
abundance: NA
j_gene: TRBJ2-4
CDR3nt: TGTGCCAGCAGCCCTTCTATGGAAAACATTCAGTACTTC
CDR3aa: CASSPSMENIQYF

d_gene: NA
v_gene: TRBV11-2
abundance: once
j_gene: TRBJ2-1
CDR3nt: TGTGCCAGCAGCTTAGGGCGGGAAGGGATAGGTGAGCAGTTCTTC
CDR3aa: CASSLGREGIGEQFF

d_gene: NA
v_gene: TRBV6-6
abundance: NA
j_gene: TRBJ1-2
CDR3nt: TGTGCCAGCAGACGGGATCAGACCGGCACCTATGGCTACACCTTC
CDR3aa: CASRRDQTGTYGYTF

d_gene: NA
v_gene: TRBV15
abundance: NA
j_gene: TRBJ1-4
CDR3nt: TGTGCCACCAGCAGATACAGTCACAGGGAAGCCCCATTTGAAAAACTGTTTTTT
CDR3aa: CATSRYSHREAPFEKLFF

d_gene: NA
v_gene: TRBV14
abundance: NA
j_gene: TRBJ1-2
CDR3nt: TGTGCCAGCAGCCAAGATCTCGGTTGGGGGGGATACACCTTC
CDR3aa: CASSQDLGWGGYTF

d_gene: TRBD1
v_gene: TRBV18
abundance: few
j_gene: TRBJ1-5
CDR3nt: TGTGCCAGCTCACCAGGGACAGGGCAACAGCCCCAGCATTTT
CDR3aa: CASSPGTGQQPQHF

d_gene: TRBD1
v_gene: TRBV7-9
abundance: once
j_gene: TRBJ1-2
CDR3nt: TGTGCCAGCAGCTTGGGTATGGGACAGGGGTACACCTTC
CDR3aa: CASSLGMGQGYTF

d_gene: TRBD1
v_gene: TRBV10-2
abundance: once
j_gene: TRBJ1-5
CDR3nt: TGCGCCAGCACAAGGGACAGGTACTATCAGCCCCAGCATTTT
CDR3aa: CASTRDRYYQPQHF

d_gene: TRBD2
v_gene: TRBV6-5
abundance: NA
j_gene: TRBJ2-7
CDR3nt: TGTGCCAGCAGTTACGGGCGACTAGCGGGATACGAGCAGTACTTC
CDR3aa: CASSYGRLAGYEQYF

d_gene: TRBD1
v_gene: TRBV27
abundance: NA
j_gene: TRBJ1-1
CDR3nt: TGTGCCAGCCGTCAGGGGGCCTACACTGAAGCTTTCTTT
CDR3aa: CASRQGAYTEAFF